This is a list of T cell receptor beta chains from one sample in a study of regulatory and conventional T cells in RAG deficiency. This table comes from immunoSEQ multiplex PCR, and its TCRdb copy is limited to in-frame clones, with some not included. Here the sample spans approximately 9,000 clones, about 90% being singletons. This sample also appeared in a second study, on regulatory T cells.

Material: Tregs sorted from blood. These receptors were taken from a human donor in good health. The CDR3 runs from the conserved cysteine through the conserved F or W. D genes are given only for firm matches. Where a row states a size, it is once, few, many or the class of an expanded clone; other rows omit it.

CDR3nt	CDR3aa	len	d_gene	j_gene	abundance	v_gene
TGTGCCAGCACTACATCCGAAGGACTAGCTAGAAACAATGAGCAGTTCTTC	CASTTSEGLARNNEQFF	17	TRBD2	TRBJ2-1	NA	TRBV27
TGTGCCAGCAGCTTGGCGCTGGGGGGATTTCTGCGGAACGAGCAGTACTTC	CASSLALGGFLRNEQYF	17	NA	TRBJ2-7	few	TRBV5-8
TGTGCCAGCAGCTTGGGGGGCGGTAGCGCGTCCTACAATGAGCAGTTCTTC	CASSLGGGSASYNEQFF	17	NA	TRBJ2-1	NA	TRBV5-4
TGTGCCAGTAGCCTGACTAGCGAAGTCAAGGAGCAGTTCTTC	CASSLTSEVKEQFF	14	TRBD2	TRBJ2-1	NA	TRBV19
TGTGCCAGTAGAAAAGACCGGAGCTCCTACAATGAGCAGTTCTTC	CASRKDRSSYNEQFF	15	NA	TRBJ2-1	NA	TRBV19
TGTGCCAGCAGTTACTCGGGACTAGCGGTCTACGGGCAGTACTTC	CASSYSGLAVYGQYF	15	TRBD2	TRBJ2-5	NA	TRBV6-5
TGTGCCAGCAGTTTAGGTCAGAAGAACACTGAAGCTTTCTTT	CASSLGQKNTEAFF	14	NA	TRBJ1-1	once	TRBV27
TGTGCCAGCAGTGATATCTTTGGACAGGGAGAAGCTTTCTTT	CASSDIFGQGEAFF	14	TRBD1	TRBJ1-1	NA	TRBV6-1
TGTGCCAGCAGCCTGGGGTGGGAGAACACTGAAGCTTTCTTT	CASSLGWENTEAFF	14	NA	TRBJ1-1	few	TRBV7-9
TGTGCCAGCAGCTCCTCCGGGACAGGTTCTTATCAGCCCCAGCATTTT	CASSSSGTGSYQPQHF	16	TRBD1	TRBJ1-5	NA	TRBV5-5
TGTGCCAGCAGCCCAGCGGCCGAGCGGAGCACAGATACGCAGTATTTT	CASSPAAERSTDTQYF	16	NA	TRBJ2-3	NA	TRBV9
TGTGCCAGCAGCTTCGGGACAGGCTATGGCTACACCTTC	CASSFGTGYGYTF	13	TRBD1	TRBJ1-2	NA	TRBV6-1
TGTGCCAGCAGTGAGGGTGGCAGGGGGCTTTATGGCTACACCTTC	CASSEGGRGLYGYTF	15	TRBD1	TRBJ1-2	NA	TRBV6-1
TGTGCCAGCAGCTTAGCGGAGGCAGATACGCAGTATTTT	CASSLAEADTQYF	13	NA	TRBJ2-3	few	TRBV7-9
TGCGCCAGCAGCTCGGGACCGGGGACCGAAGCTTTCTTT	CASSSGPGTEAFF	13	NA	TRBJ1-1	NA	TRBV5-1
TGTGCCTGGGAGAGGGGGGGGCAGTTCTTC	CAWERGGQFF	10	NA	TRBJ2-1	NA	TRBV30
TGTGCCAGCGGCGGGGACGGGGGCATTCAGTACTTC	CASGGDGGIQYF	12	NA	TRBJ2-4	once	TRBV7-9
TGTGCCACCAAAATTCAGGGCTGGGGCGAGCAGTACTTC	CATKIQGWGEQYF	13	NA	TRBJ2-7	NA	TRBV6-1
TGTGCCAGCAGCTTAGTAGGGGAGGGCAAATACAATGAGCAGTTCTTC	CASSLVGEGKYNEQFF	16	TRBD2	TRBJ2-1	NA	TRBV11-3
TGTGCCAGCAGCTTAGAGGACAGACAGAACACTGAAGCTTTCTTT	CASSLEDRQNTEAFF	15	NA	TRBJ1-1	NA	TRBV7-6
TGCGCCAGCAGCTCCCATCTAGCGGGAGAAGGGTACGAGCAGTACTTC	CASSSHLAGEGYEQYF	16	TRBD2	TRBJ2-7	NA	TRBV5-1
TGTGCCAGTAGCTCGGGCAGCATTAACTATGGCTACACCTTC	CASSSGSINYGYTF	14	NA	TRBJ1-2	NA	TRBV11-3
TGTGCCAGTAAATTTGCGAACACTGAAGCTTTCTTT	CASKFANTEAFF	12	NA	TRBJ1-1	NA	TRBV19
TGTGCCAGCAGCGTCAGGGGAAAGGAGACCCAGTACTTC	CASSVRGKETQYF	13	NA	TRBJ2-5	NA	TRBV7-2
TGTGCCAGCAGCCGAGTCAGGAACACTGAAGCTTTCTTT	CASSRVRNTEAFF	13	NA	TRBJ1-1	NA	TRBV14
TGTGCCAGCAGCTTGTGGGGGGCCGGACAGCCCCAGCATTTT	CASSLWGAGQPQHF	14	NA	TRBJ1-5	NA	TRBV5-4
TGTGCCAGCTCACCGGGGGTAGTCCGCTCCTACGAGCAGTACTTC	CASSPGVVRSYEQYF	15	NA	TRBJ2-7	NA	TRBV18
TGCGCCAGCAGCTTGGCCGGGACGGGATCCTACGAGCAGTACTTC	CASSLAGTGSYEQYF	15	NA	TRBJ2-7	NA	TRBV5-1
TGTGCCAGCAGCGCGTCAGGACATTATAATTCACCCCTCCACTTT	CASSASGHYNSPLHF	15	NA	TRBJ1-6	once	TRBV7-9
TGTGCCAGCAGCTTCCCCAGTAGCGGGAGAGTTGCAGATACGCAGTATTTT	CASSFPSSGRVADTQYF	17	TRBD2	TRBJ2-3	NA	TRBV9
TGTGCCAGCAGCGGGAGGGGGGGGGCGGAAGAGCAGTACTTC	CASSGRGGAEEQYF	14	NA	TRBJ2-7	NA	TRBV7-9
TGCGCCAGCAGCTTGGTTACAGGGGGCGTCGGTGAAAAACTGTTTTTT	CASSLVTGGVGEKLFF	16	TRBD1	TRBJ1-4	NA	TRBV5-1
TGTGCCAGCGGGGGAGGATATAGCAATCAGCCCCGGCATTTT	CASGGGYSNQPRHF	14	NA	TRBJ1-5	NA	TRBV28
TGTGCCAGCAGAGGACAGGGTGATTCACCCCTCCACTTT	CASRGQGDSPLHF	13	TRBD1	TRBJ1-6	once	TRBV2
TGTGCCAGCAGCCTATCCGGGGGTAGCACCTACGAGCAGTACTTC	CASSLSGGSTYEQYF	15	NA	TRBJ2-7	few	TRBV7-9
TGCAGCGTTGCACAGGGGGATAGCCAGTACTTC	CSVAQGDSQYF	11	TRBD1	TRBJ2-5	NA	TRBV29-1
TGTGCCAGCCCGGTTGTCTTGTATCCTCTATTACCCCTCCACTTT	CASPVVLYPLLPLHF	15	NA	TRBJ1-6	NA	TRBV6-5
TGCGCCAGCAGCTTAACCCGGGGGTTGGGCACTGAAGCTTTCTTT	CASSLTRGLGTEAFF	15	NA	TRBJ1-1	NA	TRBV5-1
TGTGCCAGCAGGAGCGCGGGATCCCCTCCAAAAGCTTTCTTT	CASRSAGSPPKAFF	14	NA	TRBJ1-1	NA	TRBV6-6
TGTGCCAGGACGATCCTCACCTATGGCAATCAGCCCCAGCATTTT	CARTILTYGNQPQHF	15	NA	TRBJ1-5	NA	TRBV21-1
TGTGCCTGGGGGTGGCAGGCGAATGAAAAACTGTTTTTT	CAWGWQANEKLFF	13	NA	TRBJ1-4	NA	TRBV30
TGTGCCAGCAGTCCCGACAGAAACTACGAGCAGTACTTC	CASSPDRNYEQYF	13	NA	TRBJ2-7	once	TRBV2
TGTGCCAGCGGAGAACGGAACACTGAAGCTTTCTTT	CASGERNTEAFF	12	NA	TRBJ1-1	NA	TRBV7-6
TGTGCCAGCAGGCGTACCGGGACGGCCGACAATGAGCAGTTCTTC	CASRRTGTADNEQFF	15	NA	TRBJ2-1	NA	TRBV6-1
TGCGCCAGCAGCCCCCAAGGTGCGGGTTTAGGCACTGAAGCTTTCTTT	CASSPQGAGLGTEAFF	16	NA	TRBJ1-1	NA	TRBV5-1
TGTGCCAGCTCCCAGGGACAGGGGGCAAGGGAGCAGTACTTC	CASSQGQGAREQYF	14	TRBD1	TRBJ2-7	NA	TRBV18
TGTGCCAGCAGCCGGACGTTCCAAGAGACCCAGTACTTC	CASSRTFQETQYF	13	NA	TRBJ2-5	NA	TRBV7-6